One and the same sample provided the 3 T cell receptor beta chains below, sequenced in a study of CD8+CD57+ T cells in acquired aplastic anemia. All patients picked for sequencing had shown, by flow cytometry, an expansion of CD8+CD57+ cells. Genomic DNA templated the TCR beta VDJ and CDR3 profiling. Each CDR3 protein gets one entry after TCRdb re-called the reads with MiXCR. The data hold some 170,000 distinct CDR3 sequences, with nearly 65% observed a single time. The sample consisted of sorted CD4+, CD8+, or CD8+CD57+ T cells (not recorded which) from PBMCs. Source of these receptors: a human donor with aplastic anemia.

The chain uses TRBV24-1 and TRBJ2-2; 7 bases line up with TRBD2. CDR1 and CDR2 from the germline V gene are KGHDR and SFDVKD. V was pared by 2 bases and J by 2 bases, with 4 bases of the junction left unmatched. This CDR3 comprises 16 residues. CDR3 region: CATSDWGLQNTGELFF. CDR3 nucleotide sequence: TGTGCCACCAGTGATTGGGGACTACAAAACACCGGGGAGCTGTTTTTT.

The chain uses TRBV19 and TRBJ1-1; 7 nucleotides line up with TRBD1. This CDR3 is 16 amino acids long. From germline, CDR1 is LNHDA and CDR2 SQIVND (reference sequence). Trimming cost V 3 bases and J 0 bases; bases outside gene matches: 7. Here the CDR3 DNA reads TGTGCCAGTAGTATCAGGACCGGGACAGTGAACACTGAAGCTTTCTTT. Its translation is CASSIRTGTVNTEAFF.

This clonotype occurred once. This chain joins TRBV5-1 and TRBJ1-6; weak D call: TRBD1 (6 bases). CDR3 size: 17 residues. CDR1 is SGHRS and CDR2 is YFSETQ in the germline V gene. Trimming took 0 bases from V and 6 from J, leaving 16 bases between them. The CDR3 DNA sequence: TGCGCCAGCAGCTTGGCGCAGGGACAAAGGTGTAATTCACCCCTCCACTTT. This sequence encodes CASSLAQGQRCNSPLHF.